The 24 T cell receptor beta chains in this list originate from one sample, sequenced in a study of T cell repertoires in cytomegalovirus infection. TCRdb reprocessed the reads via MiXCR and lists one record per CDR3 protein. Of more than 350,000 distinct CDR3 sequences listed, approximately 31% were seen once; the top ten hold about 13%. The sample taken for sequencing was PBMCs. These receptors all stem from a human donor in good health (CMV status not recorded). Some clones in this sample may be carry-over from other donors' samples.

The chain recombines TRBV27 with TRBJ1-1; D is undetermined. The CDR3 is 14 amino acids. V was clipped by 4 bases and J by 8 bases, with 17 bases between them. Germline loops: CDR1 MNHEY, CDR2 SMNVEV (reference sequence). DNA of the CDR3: TGTGCCAGCAGTTATTCCTCCATCGTACGGGAAGCTTTCTTT. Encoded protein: CASSYSSIVREAFF.

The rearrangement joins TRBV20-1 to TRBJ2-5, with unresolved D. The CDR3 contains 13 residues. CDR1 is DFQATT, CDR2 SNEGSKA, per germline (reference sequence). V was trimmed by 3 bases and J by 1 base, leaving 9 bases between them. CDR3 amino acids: CSASGASQETQYF. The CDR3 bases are TGCAGTGCTAGTGGAGCCAGCCAAGAGACCCAGTACTTC.

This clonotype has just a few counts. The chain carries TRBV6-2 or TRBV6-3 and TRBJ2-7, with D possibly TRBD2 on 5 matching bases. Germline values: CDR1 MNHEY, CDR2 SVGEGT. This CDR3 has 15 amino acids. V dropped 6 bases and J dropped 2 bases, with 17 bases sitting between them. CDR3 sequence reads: CASRGTAVATYEQYF. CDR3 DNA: TGTGCCAGCAGGGGAACAGCGGTCGCCACCTACGAGCAGTACTTC.

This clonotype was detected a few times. The CDR3 spells CASSLDGGWYEGAFF. CDR3 in DNA: TGTGCCAGCAGCTTAGATGGGGGGTGGTATGAAGGAGCTTTCTTT. The chain joins TRBV7-2 to TRBJ1-1; D is perhaps TRBD1 (5 bases). V lost 1 base to trimming and J lost 10 bases, with 19 bases between them. This CDR3 comprises 15 residues. Germline V gives CDR1 SGHTA, CDR2 FQGNSA.

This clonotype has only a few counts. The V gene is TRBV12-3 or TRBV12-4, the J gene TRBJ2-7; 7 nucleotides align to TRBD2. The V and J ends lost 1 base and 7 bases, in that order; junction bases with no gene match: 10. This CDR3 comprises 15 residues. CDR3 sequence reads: CASSLEGGPYVEQYF. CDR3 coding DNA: TGTGCCAGCAGTTTAGAGGGAGGGCCCTACGTGGAGCAGTACTTC.

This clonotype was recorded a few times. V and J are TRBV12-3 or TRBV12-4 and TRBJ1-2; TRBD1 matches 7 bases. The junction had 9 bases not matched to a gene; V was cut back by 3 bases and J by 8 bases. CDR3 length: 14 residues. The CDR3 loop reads CASSFPGQLRGYTF. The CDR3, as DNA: TGTGCCAGCAGTTTCCCGGGACAGCTGAGAGGCTACACCTTC.

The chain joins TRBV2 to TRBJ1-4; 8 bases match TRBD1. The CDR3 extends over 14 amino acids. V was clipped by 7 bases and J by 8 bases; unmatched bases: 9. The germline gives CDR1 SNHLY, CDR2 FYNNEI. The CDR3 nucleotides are TGTGCCAGCACCCGGGACAGGCGATGGGAAAAACTGTTTTTT. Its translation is CASTRDRRWEKLFF.

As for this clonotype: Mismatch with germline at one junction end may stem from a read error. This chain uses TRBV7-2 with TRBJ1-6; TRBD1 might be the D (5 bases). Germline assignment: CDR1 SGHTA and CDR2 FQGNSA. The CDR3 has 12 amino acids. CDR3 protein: CASSPPRTPRPF. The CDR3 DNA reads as TGTGCCAGCAGCCCCCCCAGGACACCCCGCCCTTTT.

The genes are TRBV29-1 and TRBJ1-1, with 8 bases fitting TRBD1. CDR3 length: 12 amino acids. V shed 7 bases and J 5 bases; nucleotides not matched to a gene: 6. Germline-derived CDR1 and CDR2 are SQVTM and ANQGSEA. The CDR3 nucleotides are TGCAGCGGGACAGGGTGTAATACTGAAGCTTTCTTT. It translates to CSGTGCNTEAFF.

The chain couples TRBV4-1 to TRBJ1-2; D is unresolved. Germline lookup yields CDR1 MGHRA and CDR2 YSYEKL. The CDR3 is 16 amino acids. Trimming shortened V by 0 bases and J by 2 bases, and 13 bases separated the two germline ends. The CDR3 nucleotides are TGCGCCAGCAGCCAAGATTTTGGGCAGCTGAACTATGGCTACACCTTC. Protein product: CASSQDFGQLNYGYTF.

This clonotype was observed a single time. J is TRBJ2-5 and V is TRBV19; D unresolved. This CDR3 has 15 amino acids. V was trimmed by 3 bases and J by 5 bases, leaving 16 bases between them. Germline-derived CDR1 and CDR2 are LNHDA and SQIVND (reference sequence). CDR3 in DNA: TGTGCCAGTAGTATTCGTCATAGCTTGATGGAGACCCAGTACTTC. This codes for CASSIRHSLMETQYF.

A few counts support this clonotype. The CDR3 sequence: CAWSLNGEKLFF. DNA for the CDR3: TGTGCCTGGAGCCTTAACGGTGAAAAACTGTTTTTT. The rearrangement links TRBV30 to TRBJ1-4, with D unclear. Germline CDR1 reads GTSNPN; CDR2 reads SVGIG (reference sequence). Trimming cost V 3 bases and J 7 bases, with 9 bases left between them. The CDR3 runs 12 residues.

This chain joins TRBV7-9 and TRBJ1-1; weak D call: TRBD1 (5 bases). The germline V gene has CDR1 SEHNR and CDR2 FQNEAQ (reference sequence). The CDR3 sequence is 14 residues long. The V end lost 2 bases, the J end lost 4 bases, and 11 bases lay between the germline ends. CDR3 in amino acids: CASSLSGDPTEAFF. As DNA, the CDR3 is TGTGCCAGCAGCTTAAGTGGGGACCCCACTGAAGCTTTCTTT.

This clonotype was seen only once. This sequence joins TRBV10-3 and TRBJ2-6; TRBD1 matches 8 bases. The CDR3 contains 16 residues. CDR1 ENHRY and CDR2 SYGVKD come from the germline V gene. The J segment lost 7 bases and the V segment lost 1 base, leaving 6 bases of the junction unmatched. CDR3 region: CAISELRQGSANVLTF. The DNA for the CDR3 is TGTGCCATCAGTGAGTTACGACAGGGGAGCGCCAACGTCCTGACTTTC.

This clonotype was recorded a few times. The CDR3 bases are TGTGCCAGTGGCCGAGAGACCCAGTACTTC. Translating it yields CASGRETQYF. The J gene is TRBJ2-5, the V gene TRBV19; D ambiguous. V was trimmed by 8 bases and J by 4 bases, leaving 5 bases between them. CDR3 size: 10 residues. Germline V CDR1 and CDR2: LNHDA, SQIVND (reference sequence).

The CDR3 bases are TGCAGTGCGAGATGGGCTAAAGGCTACACCTTC. Protein sequence: CSARWAKGYTF. V is TRBV20-1 and J is TRBJ1-2; no definite D call. The germline gives CDR1 DFQATT, CDR2 SNEGSKA (reference sequence). The CDR3 is made up of 11 amino acids. With 6 bases removed from V and 8 bases from J, the gap between germline ends came to 13 bases.

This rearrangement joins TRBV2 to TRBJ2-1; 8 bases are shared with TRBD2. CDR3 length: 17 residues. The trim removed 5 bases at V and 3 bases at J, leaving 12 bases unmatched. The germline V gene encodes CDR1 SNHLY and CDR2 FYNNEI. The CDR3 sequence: CASSHHLDSGVYNEQFF. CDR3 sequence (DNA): TGTGCCAGCAGTCACCATTTAGATAGCGGGGTCTACAATGAGCAGTTCTTC.

The CDR3 DNA reads as TGCGCCAGCAGCCGGAGGGTCATAACTGAAGCTTTCTTT. Its protein is CASSRRVITEAFF. The V and J genes are TRBV4-1 and TRBJ1-1; no reliable D call. Trimming took 4 bases from V and 5 from J, leaving 11 bases between them. CDR1 and CDR2 from the germline V gene are MGHRA and YSYEKL. This CDR3 contains 13 residues.

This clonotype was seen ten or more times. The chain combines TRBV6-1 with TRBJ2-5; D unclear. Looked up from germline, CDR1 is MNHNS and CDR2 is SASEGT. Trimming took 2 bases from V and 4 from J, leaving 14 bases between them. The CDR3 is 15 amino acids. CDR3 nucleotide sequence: TGTGCCAGCAGTGAAATCGTAAAGGTGCGAGAGACCCAGTACTTC. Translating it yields CASSEIVKVRETQYF.

In DNA, the CDR3 is TGTGCCAGCACCCTGACTACTTACACAGATACGCAGTATTTT. As protein: CASTLTTYTDTQYF. This chain uses TRBV5-6 with TRBJ2-3, with D possibly matching TRBD2 (5 bases). The V and J ends lost 6 bases and 2 bases respectively, with 13 bases between them. CDR3 length: 14 residues. From germline, CDR1 is SGHDT and CDR2 YYEEEE.

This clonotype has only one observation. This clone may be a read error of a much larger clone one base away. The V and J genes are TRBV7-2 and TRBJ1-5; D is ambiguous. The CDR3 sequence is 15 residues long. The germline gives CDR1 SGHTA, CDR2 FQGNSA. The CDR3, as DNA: TGTGCCAGCACCTTAGGGAACGGAGGCAATCAGCCCCAGCATTTT. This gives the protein CASTLGNGGNQPQHF.

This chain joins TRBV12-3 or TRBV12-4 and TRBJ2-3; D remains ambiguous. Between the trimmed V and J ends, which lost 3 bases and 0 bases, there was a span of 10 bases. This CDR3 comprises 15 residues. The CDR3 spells CASSFQESSTDTQYF. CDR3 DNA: TGTGCCAGCAGTTTCCAGGAGTCTAGCACAGATACGCAGTATTTT.

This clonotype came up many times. The DNA of the CDR3 is TGTGCCAGCAGCCCGGGTCCGAGGAATGAGCAGTTCTTC. Amino acids: CASSPGPRNEQFF. The gene calls are TRBV7-9 and TRBJ2-1; D gene ambiguous. CDR1 is SEHNR, CDR2 FQNEAQ, per germline (reference sequence). The CDR3 length is 13 residues. V lost 5 bases and J lost 7, with 12 bases in between.

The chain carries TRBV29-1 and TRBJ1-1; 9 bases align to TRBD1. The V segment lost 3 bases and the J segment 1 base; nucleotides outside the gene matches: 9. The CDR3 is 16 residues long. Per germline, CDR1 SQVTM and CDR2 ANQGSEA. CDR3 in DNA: TGCAGCGTTGAGGGACCCCCGGGACAGGGGAACACTGAAGCTTTCTTT. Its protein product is CSVEGPPGQGNTEAFF.